This TCR beta chain was sequenced in a study of T cell changes during pregnancy in multiple sclerosis. Clones were sequenced by immunoSEQ multiplex PCR, and TCRdb holds only the in-frame ones, with some missing. The sample holds 35,000 to 40,000 clones, approximately 90% seen once. The CDR3 is 14 residues long. Germline trimming cut 4 bases from V and 8 bases from J; bases unmatched to any gene: 9. Germline V gives CDR1 SGHRS, CDR2 YFSETQ. The receptor comes from a female donor with multiple sclerosis, enrolled in a pregnancy study. Here the sequenced sample was CD4+ T cells from peripheral blood mononuclear cells, taken in the third trimester of pregnancy. The V gene is TRBV5-1, the J gene TRBJ2-3, with 8 bases lining up with TRBD2. The CDR3 DNA reads as TGCGCCAGCAGCACCGGGACTAGTCGTGGTACGCAGTATTTT. Its protein is CASSTGTSRGTQYF.